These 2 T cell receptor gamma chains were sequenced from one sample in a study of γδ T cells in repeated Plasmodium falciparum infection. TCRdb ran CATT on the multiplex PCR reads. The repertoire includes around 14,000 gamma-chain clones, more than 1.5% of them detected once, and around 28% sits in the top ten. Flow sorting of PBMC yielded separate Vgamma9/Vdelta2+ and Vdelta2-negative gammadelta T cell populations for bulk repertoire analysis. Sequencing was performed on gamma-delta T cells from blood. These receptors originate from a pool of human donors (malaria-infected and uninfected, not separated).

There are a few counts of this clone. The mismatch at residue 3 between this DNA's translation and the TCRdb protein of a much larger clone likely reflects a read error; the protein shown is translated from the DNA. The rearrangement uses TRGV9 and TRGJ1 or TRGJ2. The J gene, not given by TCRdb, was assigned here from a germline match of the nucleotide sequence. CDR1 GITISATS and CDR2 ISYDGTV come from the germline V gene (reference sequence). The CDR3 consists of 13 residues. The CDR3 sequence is CAMWEVLPLGKLF. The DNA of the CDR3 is TGTGCCATGTGGGAGGTCTTACCCCTTGGGAAACTCTTT.

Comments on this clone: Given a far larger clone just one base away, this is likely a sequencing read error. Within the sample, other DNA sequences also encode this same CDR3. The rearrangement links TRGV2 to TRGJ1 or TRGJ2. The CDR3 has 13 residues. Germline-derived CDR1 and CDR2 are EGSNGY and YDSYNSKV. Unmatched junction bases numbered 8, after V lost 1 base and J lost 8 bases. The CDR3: CATWDGPRHKKLF. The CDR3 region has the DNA TGTGCCACCTGGGACGGACCTCGCCATAAGAAACTCTTT.